The 30 T cell receptor beta chains in this list originate from one sample, sequenced in a study of blood T cell repertoires in COVID-19 (dated by TCRdb to 2020 to 2021). The method was the immunoSEQ multiplex PCR assay. As stored in TCRdb, this immuneACCESS dataset retains in-frame rearrangements with V and J assigned. A fraction of the clones does not appear; measured against another copy, unresolved V genes explain less than half of the discrepancy, and the remainder lacks a known reason. A total of fewer than 150,000 clones appear in this sample, almost 90% of them only once. The ten largest account for 10% to 13% of the sample. Sequenced input: peripheral blood. Receptor source: a man aged 50 to 59 with active or convalescent COVID-19.

The V gene is TRBV28, the J gene TRBJ2-7, with 11 bases lining up with TRBD2. The CDR3 is made up of 15 amino acids. Germline assignment: CDR1 MDHEN and CDR2 SYDVKM. V shed 6 bases, J shed 3 bases, and the junction held 7 bases outside the gene matches. This chain's CDR3 is CASRTPGTSGYEQYF. The DNA for the CDR3 is TGTGCCAGCAGGACTCCCGGGACTAGCGGCTACGAGCAGTACTTC.

The V call is TRBV19, the J call TRBJ2-5, with a tentative D call TRBD2 (6 bases). This CDR3 spans 13 amino acids. Trimming stripped 5 bases from V and 5 bases from J, with 12 bases between. Germline CDR1 and CDR2: LNHDA and SQIVND (reference sequence). The CDR3 DNA reads TGTGCCAGTAGTCCGGGACTCGTGGAGACCCAGTACTTC. Translating gives CASSPGLVETQYF.

V is TRBV28 and J is TRBJ2-4, with D perhaps matching TRBD1 (5 bases). The V end was cut by 6 bases, the J end by 0 bases, with 12 bases between. In germline, CDR1 is MDHEN, CDR2 SYDVKM. The length of the CDR3 is 15 residues. The CDR3 is CASREQALAKNIQYF. In nucleotides, the CDR3 is TGTGCCAGCAGAGAACAGGCCCTAGCCAAAAACATTCAGTACTTC.

The chain has TRBV7-2 and TRBJ2-7, with a possible D match to TRBD1 (6 bases). The CDR3 consists of 16 residues. V was clipped by 5 bases and J by 5 bases, with 22 bases between them. Looked up from germline, CDR1 is SGHTA and CDR2 is FQGNSA. In DNA form, the CDR3 reads TGTGCCAGCAGCGCCGAGCCCAGGGGAAGTCTCCACGAGCAGTACTTC. Protein sequence: CASSAEPRGSLHEQYF. Looking up the rest from reference TRBV7-2 and TRBJ2-7 gives the full variable domain: GAGVSQSPSNKVTEKGKDVELRCDPISGHTALYWYRQSLGQGLEFLIYFQGNSAPDKSGLPSDRFSAERTGGSVSTLTIQRTQQEDSAVYLCASSAEPRGSLHEQYFGPGTRLTVT.

The rearrangement uses TRBV9 and TRBJ1-5, with 7 positions matching TRBD1. V lost 3 bases, J lost 2 bases, and 5 bases stayed unmatched. Germline assignment: CDR1 SGDLS and CDR2 YYNGEE. CDR3 length: 15 amino acids. In nucleotides, the CDR3 is TGTGCCAGCAGCGAGGCGGGACAGCGCAATCAGCCCCAGCATTTT. It translates to CASSEAGQRNQPQHF. Filled out from reference TRBV9 and TRBJ1-5, the complete variable domain reads DSGVTQTPKHLITATGQRVTLRCSPRSGDLSVYWYQQSLDQGLQFLIQYYNGEERAKGNILERFSAQQFPDLHSELNLSSLELGDSALYFCASSEAGQRNQPQHFGDGTRLSIL.

The chain has TRBV18 and TRBJ1-5; the D gene is possibly TRBD1 (6 bases). The germline V and J ends were trimmed by 3 bases and 0 bases, with 21 bases remaining between them. This CDR3 is 19 amino acids long. CDR1 and CDR2 from the germline V gene are KGHSH and LQKENI. The CDR3 region is CASSPRQGGGILSNQPQHF. CDR3 bases: TGTGCCAGCTCACCCAGACAAGGGGGAGGGATCCTTAGCAATCAGCCCCAGCATTTT. Full variable domain (outside the CDR3, taken from reference TRBV18 and TRBJ1-5): NAGVMQNPRHLVRRRGQEARLRCSPMKGHSHVYWYRQLPEEGLKFMVYLQKENIIDESGMPKERFSAEFPKEGPSILRIQQVVRGDSAAYFCASSPRQGGGILSNQPQHFGDGTRLSIL.

V gene TRBV5-1 combines with J gene TRBJ2-7; 13 positions agree with TRBD2. CDR1 and CDR2 from the germline V gene are SGHRS and YFSETQ. The junction had 5 bases not matched to a gene; V was cut back by 5 bases and J by 3 bases. This CDR3 has 15 residues. The CDR3 region has the DNA TGCGCCAGCAGACCGGGACTAGCGGGAAACTACGAGCAGTACTTC. Residues: CASRPGLAGNYEQYF.

The chain joins TRBV11-2 to TRBJ1-2; a weak D match, TRBD1 (5 bases). Trimming pared 1 base from V and 4 bases from J, leaving 22 bases between. The CDR3 sequence is 18 residues long. CDR1 is SGHAT and CDR2 is FQNNGV in the germline V gene. The CDR3 region is CASSLARWRGLNGYGYTF. CDR3 in DNA: TGTGCCAGCAGCTTAGCCCGTTGGCGGGGGTTAAACGGCTATGGCTACACCTTC. Combining the CDR3 with reference TRBV11-2 and TRBJ1-2 gives the whole variable domain EAGVAQSPRYKIIEKRQSVAFWCNPISGHATLYWYQQILGQGPKLLIQFQNNGVVDDSQLPKDRFSAERLKGVDSTLKIQPAKLEDSAVYLCASSLARWRGLNGYGYTFGSGTRLTVV.

The rearrangement links TRBV23-1 to TRBJ2-1, with 9 bases aligning to TRBD2. TRBV23-1 is an ORF for which the function is uncertain. J lost 3 bases, V lost 2 bases, and 11 bases had no gene match. This CDR3 has 18 amino acids. This CDR3 reads CASSQVVAGEPSYNEQFF. CDR3 DNA: TGCGCCAGCAGTCAAGTGGTAGCGGGAGAGCCGAGCTACAATGAGCAGTTCTTC.

As concerns this clone: Other DNA sequences in this specimen translate into the identical CDR3. The chain is built from TRBV9 and TRBJ1-5, with D perhaps TRBD1 (5 bases). Germline CDR1 and CDR2: SGDLS and YYNGEE. V was clipped by 3 bases and J by 4 bases, with 11 bases between them. There are 14 residues in the CDR3. DNA of the CDR3: TGTGCCAGCAGCGCCCAGGGAGGGAATCAGCCCCAGCATTTT. Protein sequence: CASSAQGGNQPQHF.

The CDR3 here is CASSFRNTEAFF. CDR3 sequence (DNA): TGTGCCAGCAGTTTTAGGAACACTGAAGCTTTCTTT. The rearrangement uses TRBV12-3 or TRBV12-4 and TRBJ1-1; no clear D. V lost 3 bases and J 1 base, leaving 3 bases between the germline ends. This CDR3 comprises 12 residues.

The chain joins TRBV5-6 to TRBJ1-4; TRBD1 matches at 8 bases. V lost 2 bases and J lost 6; bases outside the gene matches: 6. Germline V CDR1 and CDR2: SGHDT, YYEEEE. This CDR3 is built from 15 residues. The CDR3 region has the DNA TGTGCCAGCAGCTTCCGGGACAGGAGGGATGAAAAACTGTTTTTT. Translating it yields CASSFRDRRDEKLFF. The full variable domain, in which reference TRBV5-6 and TRBJ1-4 provide the parts outside the CDR3, is DAGVTQSPTHLIKTRGQQVTLRCSPKSGHDTVSWYQQALGQGPQFIFQYYEEEERQRGNFPDRFSGHQFPNYSSELNVNALLLGDSALYLCASSFRDRRDEKLFFGSGTQLSVL.

Only a few counts were recorded for this clone. The chain links TRBV18 to TRBJ1-1; no clear D gene. Per germline, CDR1 KGHSH and CDR2 LQKENI. Trimming cost V 4 bases and J 5 bases, with 14 bases left between them. The CDR3 has 14 residues. The CDR3: CASSLDNGRTEAFF. CDR3 sequence (DNA): TGTGCCAGCTCACTAGATAATGGGAGGACTGAAGCTTTCTTT.

The chain combines TRBV11-2 with TRBJ2-3, with TRBD2 matching 12 bases. This CDR3 region has 18 residues. V shed 2 bases and J 6 bases; nucleotides not matched to a gene: 12. Per the germline V gene, CDR1 is SGHAT and CDR2 is FQNNGV. CDR3 sequence (DNA): TGTGCCAGCAGCTTAAGTCTAGCGGGAGGGCGTCCCCGGGATACGCAGTATTTT. Translation: CASSLSLAGGRPRDTQYF.

V is TRBV5-1 and J is TRBJ2-7; possible D gene TRBD2, 7 bases. Looked up from germline, CDR1 is SGHRS and CDR2 is YFSETQ. V was cut by 2 bases and J by 3 bases, with 12 bases left in between. This CDR3 is built from 14 residues. DNA for the CDR3: TGCGCCAGCAGCTTAACGGGGGGCCGCTACGAGCAGTACTTC. The encoded protein is CASSLTGGRYEQYF.

The J gene is TRBJ1-1, the V gene TRBV29-1; no firm D call. The V end was cut by 4 bases, the J end by 2 bases, with 14 bases between. This CDR3 is built from 14 residues. Germline loops: CDR1 SQVTM, CDR2 ANQGSEA. CDR3 in DNA: TGCAGCGTTGTCCCCGACACGATCAACACTGAAGCTTTCTTT. Residues: CSVVPDTINTEAFF.

The chain couples TRBV19 to TRBJ1-5, with TRBD1 matching over 8 bases. The CDR3 runs 19 residues. Per the germline V gene, CDR1 is LNHDA and CDR2 is SQIVND (reference sequence). Germline trimming cut 4 bases from V and 0 bases from J; bases unmatched to any gene: 14. The CDR3 DNA follows: TGTGCCAGTAGTAGTCAGGGCAGGGGGCCTCGAAATAGCAATCAGCCCCAGCATTTT. It specifies CASSSQGRGPRNSNQPQHF. The full variable domain, completed using reference TRBV19 and TRBJ1-5, is DGGITQSPKYLFRKEGQNVTLSCEQNLNHDAMYWYRQDPGQGLRLIYYSQIVNDFQKGDIAEGYSVSREKKESFPLTVTSAQKNPTAFYLCASSSQGRGPRNSNQPQHFGDGTRLSIL.

A remark on this clone: Other nucleotide sequences in the sample specify the same CDR3. The V and J genes are TRBV5-1 and TRBJ2-5; perhaps TRBD1 as D (5 bases). V shed 0 bases and J shed 1 base, with 10 bases lying between them. The CDR3 has 15 amino acids. Germline V gene lookup returns CDR1 SGHRS and CDR2 YFSETQ. The CDR3 DNA is TGCGCCAGCAGCTTGGCCGGACAAGGCCAAGAGACCCAGTACTTC. It specifies CASSLAGQGQETQYF.

The chain is built from TRBV12-5 and TRBJ2-2; D might be TRBD1 (6 bases). The germline CDR1 and CDR2 sequences are LGHNT and FRNRAP. The germline V and J ends were trimmed by 1 base and 1 base, with 7 bases remaining between them. The length of the CDR3 is 15 residues. This CDR3 reads CASGLGQVNTGELFF. As DNA, the CDR3 is TGTGCTAGTGGTTTGGGACAGGTGAACACCGGGGAGCTGTTTTTT.

The chain couples TRBV15 to TRBJ2-1; 8 bases align to TRBD1. Germline V gives CDR1 LNHNV, CDR2 YYDKDF (reference sequence). V trimming: 5 bases; J trimming: 4 bases; junction bases outside the gene matches: 10. This CDR3 is 16 amino acids long. CDR3 sequence (DNA): TGTGCCACCAGCCCGACCGGGACAGGACATTACAATGAGCAGTTCTTC. It yields the protein CATSPTGTGHYNEQFF.

The chain links TRBV3-1 (or the pseudogene TRBV3-2) to TRBJ1-3; D unresolved. This CDR3 has 11 residues. Germline-derived CDR1 and CDR2 are LGHDT and YNNKEL (reference sequence). V was shortened by 6 bases and J by 5 bases, with 5 bases between the two germline ends. Here the CDR3 DNA reads TGTGCCAGCAGTCTTAGAAACACCATATATTTT. Residues: CASSLRNTIYF.

The chain joins TRBV15 to TRBJ2-3; no clear D. Trimming pared 0 bases from V and 2 bases from J, leaving 9 bases between. CDR1 is LNHNV, CDR2 YYDKDF, per germline (reference sequence). CDR3 length equals 15 residues. This CDR3 is CATSRDAGHTDTQYF. CDR3 DNA: TGTGCCACCAGCAGAGATGCTGGCCACACAGATACGCAGTATTTT.

V and J are TRBV19 and TRBJ1-1; the match to TRBD1 covers 9 bases. The length of the CDR3 is 14 residues. Trimming cost V 0 bases and J 5 bases; bases outside gene matches: 1. Germline-derived CDR1 and CDR2 are LNHDA and SQIVND (reference sequence). CDR3 DNA sequence: TGTGCCAGTAGTATAGAGGACAGGGGAACTGAAGCTTTCTTT. Its protein product is CASSIEDRGTEAFF.

This chain joins TRBV5-5 and TRBJ2-7; D is possibly TRBD1 (6 bases). V was clipped by 0 bases and J by 2 bases, with 9 bases between them. The CDR3 loop spans 14 amino acids. CDR1 and CDR2 from the germline V gene are SGHKS and YYEKEE (reference sequence). The CDR3 DNA reads TGTGCCAGCAGCTTGGGACAGGTTGCCTACGAGCAGTACTTC. This gives the protein CASSLGQVAYEQYF.

V gene TRBV10-2 combines with J gene TRBJ2-2, with 10 bases lining up with TRBD2. Germline lookup yields CDR1 WSHSY and CDR2 SAAADI. After removal of 0 bases from V and 7 bases from J, the junction contained 11 bases not matched to a gene. The CDR3 extends over 18 amino acids. The CDR3 DNA is TGCGCCAGCAGTGAGTCGGTGCTGAAGCGGGAGGGAGTCGGGGAGCTGTTTTTT. It yields the protein CASSESVLKREGVGELFF.

The table lists this clone with a few counts. The chain is built from TRBV30 and TRBJ2-6; D remains ambiguous. The CDR3 contains 13 residues. With 2 bases removed from V and 3 bases from J, the gap between germline ends came to 5 bases. Germline V lookup: CDR1 GTSNPN, CDR2 SVGIG (reference sequence). CDR3 in amino acids: CAWSIVGANVLTF. CDR3 sequence (DNA): TGTGCCTGGAGTATAGTTGGGGCCAACGTCCTGACTTTC.

Comments on this clone: Other nucleotide sequences from this sample produce the same CDR3. The chain is built from TRBV19 and TRBJ2-3; no clear D gene. The CDR3 totals 14 residues. CDR1 LNHDA and CDR2 SQIVND come from the germline V gene (reference sequence). Trimming shortened V by 1 base and J by 0 bases, and 5 bases separated the two germline ends. In nucleotides, the CDR3 is TGTGCCAGTAGTATAGGAGGTAGCACAGATACGCAGTATTTT. Protein sequence: CASSIGGSTDTQYF.

The chain joins TRBV28 to TRBJ1-5; TRBD1 aligns across 8 bases. Germline CDR1 is MDHEN and CDR2 is SYDVKM. CDR3 length: 15 amino acids. J gave up 6 bases and V 3 bases, and 7 bases lay outside the gene matches. CDR3 nucleotides: TGTGCCAGCAGTTTTCCCGACAGGGGACTTCAGCCCCAGCATTTT. This translates into CASSFPDRGLQPQHF.

The chain uses TRBV7-2 and TRBJ2-5, with TRBD2 matching over 11 bases. CDR3 size: 16 residues. Trimming cost V 5 bases and J 7 bases; bases outside gene matches: 12. Germline V gene data show CDR1 as SGHTA and CDR2 as FQGNSA. The chain's CDR3 is CASSNDILAGAGTQYF. In DNA, the CDR3 is TGTGCCAGCAGCAACGACATACTAGCGGGAGCGGGGACCCAGTACTTC.

This sequence joins TRBV3-1 (or the pseudogene TRBV3-2) and TRBJ2-6; 9 bases line up with TRBD1. The germline V gene encodes CDR1 LGHDT and CDR2 YNNKEL (reference sequence). With 6 bases clipped from V and 0 bases from J, the junction kept 6 bases outside the gene matches. The CDR3 length is 17 residues. The CDR3 protein is CASRATGGFSGANVLTF. In nucleotides, the CDR3 is TGTGCCAGCAGGGCGACAGGGGGTTTCTCTGGGGCCAACGTCCTGACTTTC.